The TCR beta chain under discussion was sequenced for a study of T cells in Graves' hyperthyroidism and ophthalmopathy. Trimming left V 1 base short and J 1 base short, with 2 bases between. CDR1 SEHNR and CDR2 FQNEAQ come from the germline V gene (reference sequence). The CDR3 covers 13 residues. Authors of the study amplified TCR beta CDR3 regions from RNA transcripts. With the HTBI primer set, the TCR CDR3 went through a first round of RT-PCR. TCRdb ran MiXCR on the multiplex PCR reads and lists one entry per CDR3 protein. The sample contains fewer than 650,000 distinct CDR3 sequences, about 46% of which appear only once. This clonotype was observed at least ten times.

This clonotype was sampled from an adult woman with Graves' disease, either hyperthyroidism or ophthalmopathy (not recorded which). The chain employs TRBV7-9 and TRBJ1-5, with D hard to call. Material: peripheral blood or thyroid tissue (not recorded which). The CDR3 loop reads CASSLDSNQPQHF. DNA for the CDR3: TGTGCCAGCAGCTTAGACAGCAATCAGCCCCAGCATTTT.